The clone carrying this T cell receptor beta chain was seen a handful of times. The sample is drawn from a study of blood T cells in healthy people across ages. Primed by a sample-barcoded 5' primer and a J-beta primer mix, a second PCR proceeded for about 6 to 11 cycles. A 12-random-nucleotide template-switch adaptor tagged each cDNA molecule. TCRdb passed the 5' RACE reads through MiXCR, listing each CDR3 protein once. The sample lists about 570,000 distinct CDR3 sequences; roughly 29% were seen once. Per germline, CDR1 MNHEY and CDR2 SVGAGI. CDR3 size: 12 residues. V was shortened by 7 bases and J by 0 bases, with 7 bases between the two germline ends.

The sequenced sample consisted of blood. The receptor was derived from an older woman in good health. V is TRBV6-5 and J is TRBJ2-7; no clear D gene. CDR3 sequence (DNA): TGTGCCAGCAAATCGAGCTCCTACGAGCAGTACTTC. Its protein product is CASKSSSYEQYF.